The clone carrying this T cell receptor beta chain was observed once. In the authors' workflow: Amplification of reference gene primers provided the estimated nucleated cell counts. Here immunoSEQ multiplex PCR was the method, and the copy in TCRdb shows in-frame clones only, minus some. Clone size and V and J calls were adopted from that table, with D and trimming inferred from the DNA. The data show roughly 250,000 clones, around four fifths seen once. The data stem from a study of blood T cell repertoires in COVID-19. The overall study: Researchers got acute and convalescent COVID-19 samples from the United States, Italy and Spain. PBMCs, B-cell-depleted T cells, or T cells were the source of the cDNA or gDNA that made up the material.

CDR3 size: 14 residues. CDR1 is ENHRY, CDR2 SYGVKD, per germline. The J segment lost 4 bases and the V segment lost 6 bases, leaving 5 bases of the junction unmatched. The sequenced material came from peripheral blood. This clonotype originated in a woman aged 60-70 years with active or convalescent COVID-19. The chain carries TRBV10-3 and TRBJ2-5, with 10 positions matching TRBD2. Here the CDR3 DNA reads TGTGCCATCAGCGGAGCGGGGGGGTCAGAGACCCAGTACTTC. This gives the protein CAISGAGGSETQYF.